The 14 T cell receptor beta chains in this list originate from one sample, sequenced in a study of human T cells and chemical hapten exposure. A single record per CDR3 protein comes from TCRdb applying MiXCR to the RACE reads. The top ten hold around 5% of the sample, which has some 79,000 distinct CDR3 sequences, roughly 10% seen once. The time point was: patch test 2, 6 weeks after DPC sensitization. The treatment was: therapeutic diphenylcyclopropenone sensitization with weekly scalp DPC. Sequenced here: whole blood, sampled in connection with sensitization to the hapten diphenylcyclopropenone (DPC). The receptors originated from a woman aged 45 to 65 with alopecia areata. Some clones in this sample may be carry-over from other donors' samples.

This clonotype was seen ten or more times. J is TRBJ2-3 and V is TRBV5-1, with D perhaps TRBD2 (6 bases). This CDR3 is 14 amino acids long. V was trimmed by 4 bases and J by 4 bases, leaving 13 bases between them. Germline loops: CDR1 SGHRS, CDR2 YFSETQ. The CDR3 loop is CASSTDYYSDTQYF. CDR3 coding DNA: TGCGCCAGCAGCACGGACTACTACTCAGATACGCAGTATTTT.

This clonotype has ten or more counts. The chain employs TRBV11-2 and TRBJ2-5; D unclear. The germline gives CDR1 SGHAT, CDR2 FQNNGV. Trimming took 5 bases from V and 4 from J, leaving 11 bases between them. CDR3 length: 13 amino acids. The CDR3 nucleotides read TGTGCCAGCAGCGTGATGAAGGTAGAGACCCAGTACTTC. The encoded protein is CASSVMKVETQYF.

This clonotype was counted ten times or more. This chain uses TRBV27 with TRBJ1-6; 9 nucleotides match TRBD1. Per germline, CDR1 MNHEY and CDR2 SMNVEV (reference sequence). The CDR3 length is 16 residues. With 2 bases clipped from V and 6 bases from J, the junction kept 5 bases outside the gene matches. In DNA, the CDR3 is TGTGCCAGCAGTTTACGGCGGACAGGGGTTAATTCACCCCTCCACTTT. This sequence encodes CASSLRRTGVNSPLHF.

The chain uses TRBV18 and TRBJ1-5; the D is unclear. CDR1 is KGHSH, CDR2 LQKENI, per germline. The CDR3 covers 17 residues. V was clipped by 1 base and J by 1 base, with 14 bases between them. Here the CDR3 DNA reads TGTGCCAGCTCACCACGGACCGTCTCCGGGAGCAATCAGCCCCAGCATTTT. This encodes CASSPRTVSGSNQPQHF.

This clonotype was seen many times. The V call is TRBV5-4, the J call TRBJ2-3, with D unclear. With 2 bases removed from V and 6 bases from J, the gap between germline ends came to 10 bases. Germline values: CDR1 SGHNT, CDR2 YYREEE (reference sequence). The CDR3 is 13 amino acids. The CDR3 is CASSFPQLDTQYF. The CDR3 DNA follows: TGTGCCAGCAGCTTCCCACAGTTGGATACGCAGTATTTT.

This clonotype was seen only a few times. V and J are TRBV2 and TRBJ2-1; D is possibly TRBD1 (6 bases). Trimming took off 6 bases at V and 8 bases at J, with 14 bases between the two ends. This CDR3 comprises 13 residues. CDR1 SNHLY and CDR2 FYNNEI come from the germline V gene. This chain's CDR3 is CASSLQGIDEQFF. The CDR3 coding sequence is TGTGCCAGCAGCCTACAGGGAATCGATGAGCAGTTCTTC.

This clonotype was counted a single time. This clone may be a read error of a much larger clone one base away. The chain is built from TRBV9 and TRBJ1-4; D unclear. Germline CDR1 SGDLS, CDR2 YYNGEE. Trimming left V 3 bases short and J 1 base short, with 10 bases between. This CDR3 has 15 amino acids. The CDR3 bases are TGTGCCAGCAGCGCAGAGGATGTAACTAATGAAAAACTGTTTTTT. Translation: CASSAEDVTNEKLFF.

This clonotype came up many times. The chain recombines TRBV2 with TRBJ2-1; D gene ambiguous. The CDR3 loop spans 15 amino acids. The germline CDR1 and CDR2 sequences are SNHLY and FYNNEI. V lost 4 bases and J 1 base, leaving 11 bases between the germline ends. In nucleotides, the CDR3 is TGTGCCAGCAGTGCGGGCCTCTATTCCTACAATGAGCAGTTCTTC. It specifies CASSAGLYSYNEQFF.

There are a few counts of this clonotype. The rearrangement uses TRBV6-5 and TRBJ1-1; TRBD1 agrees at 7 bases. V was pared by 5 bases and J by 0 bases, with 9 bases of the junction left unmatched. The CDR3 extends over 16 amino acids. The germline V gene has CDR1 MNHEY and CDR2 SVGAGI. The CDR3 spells CASSARQGGMNTEAFF. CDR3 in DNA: TGTGCCAGCAGTGCACGGCAGGGGGGCATGAACACTGAAGCTTTCTTT.

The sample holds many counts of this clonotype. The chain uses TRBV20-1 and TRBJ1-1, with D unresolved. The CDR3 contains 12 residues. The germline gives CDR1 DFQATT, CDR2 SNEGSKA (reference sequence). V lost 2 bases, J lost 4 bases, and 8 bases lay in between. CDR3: CSARPQITEAFF. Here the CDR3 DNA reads TGCAGTGCTAGACCGCAAATCACTGAAGCTTTCTTT.

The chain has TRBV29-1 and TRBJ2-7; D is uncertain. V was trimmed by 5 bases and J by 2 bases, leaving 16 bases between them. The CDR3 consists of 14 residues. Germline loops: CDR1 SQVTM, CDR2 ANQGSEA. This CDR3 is CSVTGLVGTYEQYF. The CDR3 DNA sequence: TGCAGCGTTACTGGGTTAGTGGGAACCTACGAGCAGTACTTC.

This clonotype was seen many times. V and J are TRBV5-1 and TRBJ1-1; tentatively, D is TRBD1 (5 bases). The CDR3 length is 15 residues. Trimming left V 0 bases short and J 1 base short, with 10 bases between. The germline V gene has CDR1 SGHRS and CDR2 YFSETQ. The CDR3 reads CASSLEGRENTEAFF. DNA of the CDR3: TGCGCCAGCAGCTTGGAAGGCAGGGAGAACACTGAAGCTTTCTTT.

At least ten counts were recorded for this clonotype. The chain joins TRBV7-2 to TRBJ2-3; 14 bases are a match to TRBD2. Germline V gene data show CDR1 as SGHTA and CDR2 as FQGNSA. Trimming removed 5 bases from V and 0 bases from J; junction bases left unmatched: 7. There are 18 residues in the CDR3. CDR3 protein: CASSMGLAGAPSTDTQYF. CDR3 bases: TGTGCCAGCAGCATGGGACTAGCGGGAGCCCCTAGCACAGATACGCAGTATTTT.

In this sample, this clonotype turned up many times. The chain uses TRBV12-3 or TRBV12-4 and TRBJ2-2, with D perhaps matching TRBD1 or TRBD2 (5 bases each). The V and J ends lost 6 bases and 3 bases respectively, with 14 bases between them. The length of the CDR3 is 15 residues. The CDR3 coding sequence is TGTGCCAGCAGCTCCCTTGGGGGATACACCGGGGAGCTGTTTTTT. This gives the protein CASSSLGGYTGELFF.